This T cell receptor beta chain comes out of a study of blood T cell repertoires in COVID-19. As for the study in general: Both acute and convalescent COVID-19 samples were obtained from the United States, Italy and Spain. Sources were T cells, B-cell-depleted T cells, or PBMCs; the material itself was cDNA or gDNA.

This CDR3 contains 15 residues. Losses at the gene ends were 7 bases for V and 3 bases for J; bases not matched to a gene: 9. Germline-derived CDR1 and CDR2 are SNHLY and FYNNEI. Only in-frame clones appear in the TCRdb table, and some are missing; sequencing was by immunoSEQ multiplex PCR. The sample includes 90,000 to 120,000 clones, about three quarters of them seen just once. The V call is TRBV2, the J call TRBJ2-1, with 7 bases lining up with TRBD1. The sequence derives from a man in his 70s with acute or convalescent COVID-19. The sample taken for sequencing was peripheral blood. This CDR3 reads CASKPGQQNYNEQFF. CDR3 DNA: TGTGCCAGCAAACCGGGACAGCAAAACTACAATGAGCAGTTCTTC.